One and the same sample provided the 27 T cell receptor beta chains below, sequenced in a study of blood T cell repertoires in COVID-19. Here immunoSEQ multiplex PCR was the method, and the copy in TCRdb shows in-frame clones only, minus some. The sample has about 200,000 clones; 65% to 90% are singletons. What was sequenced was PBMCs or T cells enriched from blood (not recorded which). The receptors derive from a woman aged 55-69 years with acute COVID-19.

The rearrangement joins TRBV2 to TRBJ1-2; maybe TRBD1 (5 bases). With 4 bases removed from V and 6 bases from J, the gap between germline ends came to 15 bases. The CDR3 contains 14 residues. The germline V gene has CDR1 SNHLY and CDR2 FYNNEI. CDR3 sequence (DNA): TGTGCCAGCAGTGTCTTGAAGCGGGGGGATGGCTACACCTTC. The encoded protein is CASSVLKRGDGYTF.

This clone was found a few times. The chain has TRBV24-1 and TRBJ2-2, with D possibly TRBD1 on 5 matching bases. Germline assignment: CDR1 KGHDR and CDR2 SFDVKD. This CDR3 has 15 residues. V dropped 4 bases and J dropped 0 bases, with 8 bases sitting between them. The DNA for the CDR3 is TGTGCCACCAGTGACGGCAGGGCGAACACCGGGGAGCTGTTTTTT. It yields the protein CATSDGRANTGELFF.

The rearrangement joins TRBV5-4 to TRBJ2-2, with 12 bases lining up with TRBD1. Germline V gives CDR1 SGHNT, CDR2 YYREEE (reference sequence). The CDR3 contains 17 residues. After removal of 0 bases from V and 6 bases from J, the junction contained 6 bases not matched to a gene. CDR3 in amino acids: CASSLGGTGGAPGELFF. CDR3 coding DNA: TGTGCCAGCAGCTTGGGAGGGACAGGGGGCGCCCCCGGGGAGCTGTTTTTT. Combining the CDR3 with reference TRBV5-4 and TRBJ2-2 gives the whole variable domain ETGVTQSPTHLIKTRGQQVTLRCSSQSGHNTVSWYQQALGQGPQFIFQYYREEENGRGNFPPRFSGLQFPNYSSELNVNALELDDSALYLCASSLGGTGGAPGELFFGEGSRLTVL.

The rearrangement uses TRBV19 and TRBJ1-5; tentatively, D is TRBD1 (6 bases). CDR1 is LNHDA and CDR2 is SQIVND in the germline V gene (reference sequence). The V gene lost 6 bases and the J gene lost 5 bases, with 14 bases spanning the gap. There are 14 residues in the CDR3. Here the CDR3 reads CASSLGGRDQPQHF. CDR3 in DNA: TGTGCCAGTAGCCTAGGGGGTAGAGATCAGCCCCAGCATTTT.

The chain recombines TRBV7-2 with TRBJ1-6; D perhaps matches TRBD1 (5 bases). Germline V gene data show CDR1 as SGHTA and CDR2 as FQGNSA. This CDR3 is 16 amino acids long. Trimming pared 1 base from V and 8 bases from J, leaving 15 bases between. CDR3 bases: TGTGCCAGCAGCTTAGGTGCGGGGCCTGGTTATTCACCCCTCCACTTT. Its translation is CASSLGAGPGYSPLHF.

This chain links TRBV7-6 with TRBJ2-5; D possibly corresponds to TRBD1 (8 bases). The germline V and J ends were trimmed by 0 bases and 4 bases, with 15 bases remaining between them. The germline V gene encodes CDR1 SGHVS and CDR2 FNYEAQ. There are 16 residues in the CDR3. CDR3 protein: CASSLAYTGGGETQYF. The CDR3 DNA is TGTGCCAGCAGCTTAGCTTACACAGGGGGGGGAGAGACCCAGTACTTC.

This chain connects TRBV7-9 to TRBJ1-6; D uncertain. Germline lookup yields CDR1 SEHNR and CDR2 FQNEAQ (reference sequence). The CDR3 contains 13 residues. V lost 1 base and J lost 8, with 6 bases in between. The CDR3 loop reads CASSLDAYSPLHF. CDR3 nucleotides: TGTGCCAGCAGCTTAGATGCGTATTCACCCCTCCACTTT.

CDR3 in amino acids: CASSLQAGVGENTQYF. Here the CDR3 DNA reads TGCGCCAGCAGCCTCCAGGCGGGAGTGGGCGAGAATACGCAGTATTTT. The chain recombines TRBV5-1 with TRBJ2-3; 7 bases map to TRBD2. Germline CDR1 reads SGHRS; CDR2 reads YFSETQ. V was pared by 4 bases and J by 7 bases, with 15 bases of the junction left unmatched. This CDR3 spans 16 amino acids.

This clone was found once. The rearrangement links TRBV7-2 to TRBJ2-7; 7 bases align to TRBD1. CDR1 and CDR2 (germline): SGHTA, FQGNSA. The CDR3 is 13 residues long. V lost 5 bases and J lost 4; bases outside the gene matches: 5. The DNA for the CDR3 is TGTGCCAGCAGCCCCATGACAGGGTACGAGCAGTACTTC. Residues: CASSPMTGYEQYF.

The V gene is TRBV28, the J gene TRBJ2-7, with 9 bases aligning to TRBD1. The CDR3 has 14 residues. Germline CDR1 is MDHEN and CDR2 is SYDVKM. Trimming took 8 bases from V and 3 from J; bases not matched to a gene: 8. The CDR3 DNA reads TGTGCCAGCGGGTCCGGGACAGGGCTCTACGAGCAGTACGTC. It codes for CASGSGTGLYEQYV.

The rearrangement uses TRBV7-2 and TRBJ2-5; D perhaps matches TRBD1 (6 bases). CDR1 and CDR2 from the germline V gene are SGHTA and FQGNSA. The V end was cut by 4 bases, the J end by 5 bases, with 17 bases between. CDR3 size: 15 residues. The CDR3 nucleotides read TGTGCCAGCAGCTCACGGGCCTCGAGGGGGGAGACCCAGTACTTC. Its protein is CASSSRASRGETQYF.

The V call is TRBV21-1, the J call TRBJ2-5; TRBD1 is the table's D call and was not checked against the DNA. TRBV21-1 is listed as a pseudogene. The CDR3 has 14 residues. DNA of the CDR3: TGTGCCAGCAGCAAAGAGGAAAGGGGAGAGACCCAGTACTTC. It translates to CASSKEERGETQYF.

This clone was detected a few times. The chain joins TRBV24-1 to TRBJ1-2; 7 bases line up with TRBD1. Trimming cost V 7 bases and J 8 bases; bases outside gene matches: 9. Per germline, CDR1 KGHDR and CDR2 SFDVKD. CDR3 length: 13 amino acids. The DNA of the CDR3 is TGTGCCACCAGGGCAGGGGGGACCGAAGGCTACACCTTC. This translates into CATRAGGTEGYTF.

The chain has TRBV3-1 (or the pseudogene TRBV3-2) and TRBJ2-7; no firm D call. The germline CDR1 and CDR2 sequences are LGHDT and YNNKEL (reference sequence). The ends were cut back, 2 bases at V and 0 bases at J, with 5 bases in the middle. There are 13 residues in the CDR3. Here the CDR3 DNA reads TGTGCCAGCAGCCAAAGCGCCTCCTACGAGCAGTACGTC. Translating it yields CASSQSASYEQYV.

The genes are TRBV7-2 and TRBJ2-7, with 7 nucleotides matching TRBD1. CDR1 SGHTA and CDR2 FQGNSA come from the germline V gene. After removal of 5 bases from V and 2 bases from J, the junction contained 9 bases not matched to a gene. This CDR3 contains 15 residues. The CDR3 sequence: CASSPQTGMAYEQYF. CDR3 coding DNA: TGTGCCAGCAGCCCACAGACAGGGATGGCCTACGAGCAGTACTTC. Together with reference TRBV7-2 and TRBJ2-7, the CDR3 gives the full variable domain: GAGVSQSPSNKVTEKGKDVELRCDPISGHTALYWYRQSLGQGLEFLIYFQGNSAPDKSGLPSDRFSAERTGGSVSTLTIQRTQQEDSAVYLCASSPQTGMAYEQYFGPGTRLTVT.

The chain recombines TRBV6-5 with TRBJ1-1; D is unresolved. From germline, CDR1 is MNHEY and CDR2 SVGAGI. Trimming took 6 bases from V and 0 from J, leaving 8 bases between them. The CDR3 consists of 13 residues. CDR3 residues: CASSQVMNTEAFF. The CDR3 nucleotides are TGTGCCAGCAGCCAGGTAATGAACACTGAAGCTTTCTTT.

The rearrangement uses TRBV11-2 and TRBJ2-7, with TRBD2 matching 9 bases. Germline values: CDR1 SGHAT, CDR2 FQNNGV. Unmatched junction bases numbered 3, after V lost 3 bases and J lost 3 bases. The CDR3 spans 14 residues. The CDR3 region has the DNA TGTGCCAGCAGCTTGACTAGCGGTAACTACGAGCAGTACTTC. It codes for CASSLTSGNYEQYF.

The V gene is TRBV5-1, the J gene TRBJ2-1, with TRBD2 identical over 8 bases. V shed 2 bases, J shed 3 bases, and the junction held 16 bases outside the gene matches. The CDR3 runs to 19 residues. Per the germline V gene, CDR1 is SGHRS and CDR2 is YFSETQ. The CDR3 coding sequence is TGCGCCAGCAGCTTAGGAACTAGCGGACCCGCCGGGGGCTACAATGAGCAGTTCTTC. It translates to CASSLGTSGPAGGYNEQFF.

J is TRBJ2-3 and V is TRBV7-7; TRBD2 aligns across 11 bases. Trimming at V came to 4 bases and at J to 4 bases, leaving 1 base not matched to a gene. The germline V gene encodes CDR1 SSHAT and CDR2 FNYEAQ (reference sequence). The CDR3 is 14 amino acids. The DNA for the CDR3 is TGTGCCAGCAGCTCTAGCGGGAGGTCAGATACGCAGTATTTT. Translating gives CASSSSGRSDTQYF.

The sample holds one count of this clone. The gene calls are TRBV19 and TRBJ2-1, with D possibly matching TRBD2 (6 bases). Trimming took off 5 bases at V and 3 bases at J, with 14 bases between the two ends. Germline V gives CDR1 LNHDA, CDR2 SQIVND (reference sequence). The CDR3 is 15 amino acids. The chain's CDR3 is CASSSWETSYNEQFF. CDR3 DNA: TGTGCCAGTAGTTCCTGGGAGACTAGCTACAATGAGCAGTTCTTC.

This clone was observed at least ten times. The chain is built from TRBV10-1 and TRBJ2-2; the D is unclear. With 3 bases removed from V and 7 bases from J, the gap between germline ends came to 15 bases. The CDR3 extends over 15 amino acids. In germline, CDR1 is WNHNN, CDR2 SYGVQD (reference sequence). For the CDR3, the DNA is TGCGCCAGCAGTGAAGGTCCGGGTTTTGGCGGGGAGCTGTTTTTT. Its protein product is CASSEGPGFGGELFF.

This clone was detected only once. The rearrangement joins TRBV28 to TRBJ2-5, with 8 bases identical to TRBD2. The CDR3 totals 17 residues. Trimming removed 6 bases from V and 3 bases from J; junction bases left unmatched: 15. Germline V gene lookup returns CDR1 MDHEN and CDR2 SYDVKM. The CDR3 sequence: CASSPYYRGGGKETQYF. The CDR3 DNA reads TGTGCCAGCAGCCCTTATTACCGGGGGGGCGGGAAAGAGACCCAGTACTTC.

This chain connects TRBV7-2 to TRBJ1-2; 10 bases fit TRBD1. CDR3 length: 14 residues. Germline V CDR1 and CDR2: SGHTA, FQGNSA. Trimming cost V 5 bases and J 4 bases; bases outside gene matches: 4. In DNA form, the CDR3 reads TGTGCCAGCAGCAGCGGGACAGGGGCCTATGGCTACACCTTC. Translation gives CASSSGTGAYGYTF.

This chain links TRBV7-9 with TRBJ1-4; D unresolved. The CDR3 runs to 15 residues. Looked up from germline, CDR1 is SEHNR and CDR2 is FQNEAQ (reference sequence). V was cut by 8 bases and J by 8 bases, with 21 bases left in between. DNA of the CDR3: TGTGCCAGCGGCCTTGGGGTTTCCGGGGAGGAAAAACTGTTTTTT. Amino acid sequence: CASGLGVSGEEKLFF.

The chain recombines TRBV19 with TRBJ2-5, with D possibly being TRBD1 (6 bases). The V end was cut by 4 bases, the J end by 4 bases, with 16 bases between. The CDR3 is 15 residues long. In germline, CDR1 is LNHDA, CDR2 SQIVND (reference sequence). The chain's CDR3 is CASSTRGGRPETQYF. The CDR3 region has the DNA TGTGCCAGTAGTACCAGGGGTGGGCGTCCAGAGACCCAGTACTTC.

CDR3 sequence reads: CASTQGLEETQYF. The CDR3 DNA sequence: TGTGCCAGCACCCAGGGACTCGAAGAGACCCAGTACTTC. The chain combines TRBV11-2 with TRBJ2-5, with D perhaps matching TRBD2 (6 bases). V lost 7 bases, J lost 3 bases, and 12 bases lay in between. Germline V gives CDR1 SGHAT, CDR2 FQNNGV. The CDR3 loop spans 13 amino acids.

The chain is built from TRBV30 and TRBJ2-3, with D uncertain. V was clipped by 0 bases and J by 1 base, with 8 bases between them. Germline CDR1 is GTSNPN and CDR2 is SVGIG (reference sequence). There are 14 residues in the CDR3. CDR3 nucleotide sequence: TGTGCCTGGAGTGTGAAAGGAGGCACAGATACGCAGTATTTT. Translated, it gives CAWSVKGGTDTQYF.